Reported below is one TCR beta chain. The target antigen is unknown. The data belong to a study of PD-1 blockade in classical Hodgkin lymphoma. Time point noted: newly diagnosed, previously untreated cHL patient sample. The study purified CD4+ T cells from thawed PBMCs using magnetic negative selection. Sequenced by immunoSEQ multiplex PCR; TCRdb stores in-frame clones only, minus some. This table holds 24,000 or so clones, roughly nine tenths found once. Germline V gene sequence: CDR1 LNHDA, CDR2 SQIVND (reference sequence). CDR3 length: 13 amino acids. The junction had 5 bases not matched to a gene; V was cut back by 6 bases and J by 4 bases. Findings and caveats of the study: Newly diagnosed patients were reported to exhibit reduced baseline TCR diversity relative to healthy donors. The drivers behind the repertoire differences, possibly disease activity or prior therapy, remain undefined.

Sequencing was done on a sample of CD4+ T cells from blood. The clonotype comes from a human donor with classical Hodgkin lymphoma. The chain couples TRBV19 to TRBJ1-1; 7 bases are a match to TRBD1. The CDR3, as DNA: TGTGCCAGTAGCCTGACAGGGTCCACTGAAGCTTTCTTT. Translated: CASSLTGSTEAFF.